This is a list of T cell receptor beta chains from one sample in a study of immune evolution from preneoplasia to lung adenocarcinoma. Using immunoSEQ multiplex PCR, the repertoire was profiled, and TCRdb retains in-frame clones only, with some absent. The table lists 7,500 to 9,000 clones, around 81% of them singletons. Sequenced: FFPE invasive lung adenocarcinoma tissue. These receptors all come from a person aged 45-60 years with lung adenocarcinoma. CDR3s include the opening cysteine and the closing phenylalanine or tryptophan. A D gene is named only where the DNA matches it firmly. Part of the rows lack a size; the others show once, few, many or a class for expanded clones.

j_gene	v_gene	abundance	d_gene	CDR3nt	CDR3aa
TRBJ2-2	TRBV14	-	-	TGTGCCAGCAGCCGTGGTATAGCCAACACCGGGGAGCTGTTTTTT	CASSRGIANTGELFF
TRBJ1-5	TRBV19	-	-	TGTGCCAGTAGTGCCCGACAGGTAGGAAATCAGCCCCAGCATTTT	CASSARQVGNQPQHF
TRBJ2-7	TRBV9	-	-	TGTGCCAGCAGCGTAGATGACGTCCGAACCTACGAGCAGTACTTC	CASSVDDVRTYEQYF
TRBJ1-2	TRBV6-5	-	-	TGTGCCAGCAGTTACAACAGCCCTCTAGGCTATGGCTACACCTTC	CASSYNSPLGYGYTF
TRBJ2-3	TRBV6-1	-	TRBD2	TGTGCCAGCAGTGCTAGCGGGGGTCGGACAGATACGCAGTATTTT	CASSASGGRTDTQYF
TRBJ2-1	TRBV2	-	-	TGTGCCAGCAGTGTATGGGGGCTCGGCAATGAGCAGTTCTTC	CASSVWGLGNEQFF
TRBJ2-5	TRBV5-1	medium-sized	TRBD1	TGCGCCAGCAGCACGGGACAGGCGGAAGAGACCCAGTACTTC	CASSTGQAEETQYF
TRBJ2-1	TRBV6-4	-	TRBD2	TGTGCCAGCAGTGACTCTAGCGGGAGTTACAATGAGCAGTTCTTC	CASSDSSGSYNEQFF
TRBJ2-5	TRBV7-9	few	-	TGTGCCAGCAGCCCCGAGGGGGGAGGGCAGTGGGAGACCCAGTACTTC	CASSPEGGGQWETQYF
TRBJ2-4	TRBV27	-	TRBD1	TGTGCCAGCAGTTTTATGACAGGGGGGGTAAACATTCAGTACTTC	CASSFMTGGVNIQYF
TRBJ2-7	TRBV18	-	TRBD1	TGTGCCAGCTCAGACGCGAGGACAGGGGTCTCCGAGCAGTACTTC	CASSDARTGVSEQYF
TRBJ2-5	TRBV7-2	-	TRBD2	TGTGCCAGCAGCCCGACTAGCGGGTACCAAGAGACCCAGTACTTC	CASSPTSGYQETQYF
TRBJ2-5	TRBV7-8	few	-	TGTGCCAGCAGCTTAGGAGGGGTACAAGAGACCCAGTACTTC	CASSLGGVQETQYF
TRBJ1-3	TRBV4-2	-	TRBD1	TGTGCCAGCAGCCTTGGACAGGCCGCCTCTGGAAACACCATATATTTT	CASSLGQAASGNTIYF
TRBJ2-1	TRBV30	-	TRBD1	TGTGCCTGGAGTTTCACGACAGGGCTCTATGAGCAGTTCTTC	CAWSFTTGLYEQFF
TRBJ2-7	TRBV6-5	-	-	TGTGCCAGCAGCTCGTCCAGAGGGGTGAAGTACTTC	CASSSSRGVKYF
TRBJ2-1	TRBV10-3	-	TRBD1	TGTGCCATCAGTGACGGAACCCGAGGAGGACAGGATTGGGATGAGCAGTTCTTC	CAISDGTRGGQDWDEQFF
TRBJ1-5	TRBV5-1	-	-	TGCGCCAGCAGCTTGGACAGTAGGACAGATCAGCCCCAGCATTTT	CASSLDSRTDQPQHF
TRBJ2-1	TRBV7-3	few	TRBD2	TGTGCCAGCAGCCCCTGGACTAGCGGGATGGGCCGCTCCTACAATGAGCAGTTCTTC	CASSPWTSGMGRSYNEQFF
TRBJ1-2	TRBV2	-	TRBD1	TGTGCCAGCAGTCCCCGGGACAGGGATGGCTACACCTTC	CASSPRDRDGYTF
TRBJ1-1	TRBV30	-	-	TGTGCCTGGGCTAAGAAACAGACCATGAACACTGAAGCTTTCTTT	CAWAKKQTMNTEAFF
TRBJ1-2	TRBV28	-	-	TGTGCCAGCAGTTCCCGGACCGGAAACTATGGCTACACCTTC	CASSSRTGNYGYTF
TRBJ2-7	TRBV11-2	-	TRBD2	TGTGCCAGCAGCTTATACGGGACTAGCGACTACGAGCAGTACTTC	CASSLYGTSDYEQYF
TRBJ2-5	TRBV4-1	-	TRBD2	TGCGCCAGCAGCCAATTAAGTTCCGGGACTAGCGGGGGGCCCCGGGAGACCCAGTACTTC	CASSQLSSGTSGGPRETQYF
TRBJ1-5	TRBV10-3	-	-	TGTGCCATCAGTGAGTCAACCGGAGACAACCAGCCCCAGCATTTT	CAISESTGDNQPQHF
TRBJ2-5	TRBV27	-	TRBD1	TGTGCCAGCAGCAACCTTGCCGGGACAGAGGGGACCCAGTACTTC	CASSNLAGTEGTQYF
TRBJ2-1	TRBV2	-	TRBD1	TGTGCCAGCAGTGAAAACAGGGGCAATGAGCAGTTCTTC	CASSENRGNEQFF
TRBJ2-1	TRBV11-2	-	-	TGTGCCAGCTCTTGGTCGGGTCCCGGTGAGCAGTTCTTC	CASSWSGPGEQFF
TRBJ1-1	TRBV18	-	TRBD1	TGTGCCAGCTCGTCCCGGGACAGGGTCCCTGAAGCTTTCTTT	CASSSRDRVPEAFF
TRBJ2-3	TRBV19	-	-	TGTGCCACCAGGACTACCCCGAGGTTGACGAATACGCAGTATTTT	CATRTTPRLTNTQYF
TRBJ2-4	TRBV2	-	-	TGTGCCAGCAGTTTCTGGGGGGTGAACATTCAGTACTTC	CASSFWGVNIQYF
TRBJ1-2	TRBV11-2	-	-	TGTGCCAGCAGCGACTCGGGAAAGGGAGAAGGCTACACCTTC	CASSDSGKGEGYTF
TRBJ1-5	TRBV2	-	-	TGTGCCAGCAGTGCTGCCAGGACCCTAAATCAGCCCCAGCATTTT	CASSAARTLNQPQHF
TRBJ1-1	TRBV10-3	-	-	TGTGCCATCAGTGAGCGCAGGGGTCTGGATAACACTGAAGCTTTCTTT	CAISERRGLDNTEAFF
TRBJ1-4	TRBV20-1	-	-	TGCAGTGCTTCCTGGGATGAAAAACTGTTTTTT	CSASWDEKLFF
TRBJ1-4	TRBV5-1	-	TRBD1	TGCGCCAGCAGCCCCTCGGTTGGGACAGGGGCTGAAAAACTGTTTTTT	CASSPSVGTGAEKLFF
TRBJ1-1	TRBV11-3	-	TRBD1	TGTGCCAGCAGCCAAAAAACTCAGGGGGGAGAAGCTTTCTTT	CASSQKTQGGEAFF
TRBJ1-2	TRBV28	once	-	TGTGCCAGCAGCCGTGACGGTTACTATGGCTACACCTTC	CASSRDGYYGYTF
TRBJ1-3	TRBV28	-	-	TGTGCCAGCAGTTTTTGGAGGGGGGATGGAAACACCATATATTTT	CASSFWRGDGNTIYF
TRBJ2-1	TRBV9	-	-	TGTGCCAGCCGGGGGTACAATGAGCAGTTCTTC	CASRGYNEQFF
TRBJ2-5	TRBV4-1	-	TRBD2	TGCGCCAGCAGCCAAGGTCTAGCGGGGGAGACAGAGACCCAGTACTTC	CASSQGLAGETETQYF
TRBJ1-1	TRBV29-1	-	-	TGCAGCGCCATCCTCAGGGAATCCACTGAAGCTTTCTTT	CSAILRESTEAFF
TRBJ2-5	TRBV6-5	-	TRBD1	TGTGCCAGCAGTTACCAGGGGGTGGGGGAGACCCAGTACTTC	CASSYQGVGETQYF
TRBJ1-1	TRBV10-3	-	-	TGTGCCATCTCACCCGTGAGGGAAACTGAAGCTTTCTTT	CAISPVRETEAFF
TRBJ1-1	TRBV7-9	-	-	TGTGCCAGCAGCCCCGGAGGTACGGCGAACACTGAAGCTTTCTTT	CASSPGGTANTEAFF
TRBJ2-4	TRBV19	-	-	TGTGCCAGTAGCAGCGGGACATACGTGGGGGGCATTCAGTACTTC	CASSSGTYVGGIQYF
TRBJ2-5	TRBV9	-	TRBD2	TGTGCCAGCAGCGCCGGGGGGGAGACCCAGTACTTC	CASSAGGETQYF
TRBJ2-1	TRBV5-1	few	TRBD1	TGCGCCAGCAGCTTGGGACAGGGAGCCAATGAGCAGTTCTTC	CASSLGQGANEQFF
TRBJ1-5	TRBV29-1	-	TRBD1	TGCAGCGTGCGGACAGGGGTTAGCAATCAGCCCCAGCATTTT	CSVRTGVSNQPQHF
TRBJ2-7	TRBV11-3	-	TRBD1	TGTGCCAGCAGTTGGGGACAGGGGGACGAGCAGTACTTC	CASSWGQGDEQYF
TRBJ1-3	TRBV2	-	-	TGTGCCACCACCCTGTCGTCGGGCTCTGGAAACACCATATATTTT	CATTLSSGSGNTIYF
TRBJ1-5	TRBV6-1	-	-	TGTGCCAGCAGTGTAATCGGGGAGGGACAGCCCCAGCATTTT	CASSVIGEGQPQHF
TRBJ2-7	TRBV7-8	once	-	TGTGCCAGCAGCTTGGGGACCAAGGCTTACGAGCAGTACTTC	CASSLGTKAYEQYF
TRBJ1-5	TRBV2	-	TRBD1	TGTGCCAGCAGCCTGTATGGGACAGGGGATCAGCCCCAGCATTTT	CASSLYGTGDQPQHF
TRBJ2-3	TRBV5-3	-	-	TGTGCCAGAAGCTTGAACACAGATACGCAGTATTTT	CARSLNTDTQYF
TRBJ2-1	TRBV5-1	-	-	TGCGCCAGCAGCCTCCAGGGAGCGGGTGACTACAATGAGCAGTTCTTC	CASSLQGAGDYNEQFF
TRBJ2-1	TRBV10-1	-	TRBD2	TGCGCCAGCAGTGGGGCTAGCGGGAGGGCCTGGCAGTTCTTC	CASSGASGRAWQFF
TRBJ2-7	TRBV7-9	few	-	TGTGCCAGCAGCTTAGCACAGGCCTGGGCCTTAAGCTCCTACGAGCAGTACTTC	CASSLAQAWALSSYEQYF
TRBJ1-1	TRBV28	-	-	TGTGCCAGCTACGTTCCGGGAGATGAGACTGAAGCTTTCTTT	CASYVPGDETEAFF